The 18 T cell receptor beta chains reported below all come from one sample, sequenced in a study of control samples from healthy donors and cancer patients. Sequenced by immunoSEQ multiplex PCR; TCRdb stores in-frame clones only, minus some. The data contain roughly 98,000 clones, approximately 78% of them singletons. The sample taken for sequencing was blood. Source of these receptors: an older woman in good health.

CDR3 DNA sequence: TGCGCCAGCAGCTCCCCGTGGGAGGCTGAGCAGTTCTTC. It translates to CASSSPWEAEQFF. This chain links TRBV5-1 with TRBJ2-1, with D perhaps TRBD2 (6 bases). CDR1 and CDR2 (germline): SGHRS, YFSETQ. Deletions cut 3 bases from V and 9 bases from J, with 13 bases between. The CDR3 spans 13 residues.

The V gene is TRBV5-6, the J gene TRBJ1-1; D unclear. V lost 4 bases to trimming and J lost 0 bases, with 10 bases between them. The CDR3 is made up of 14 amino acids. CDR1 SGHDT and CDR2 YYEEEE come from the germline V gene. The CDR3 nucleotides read TGTGCCAGCAGCCCGAGGCTTTTGAACACTGAAGCTTTCTTT. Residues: CASSPRLLNTEAFF.

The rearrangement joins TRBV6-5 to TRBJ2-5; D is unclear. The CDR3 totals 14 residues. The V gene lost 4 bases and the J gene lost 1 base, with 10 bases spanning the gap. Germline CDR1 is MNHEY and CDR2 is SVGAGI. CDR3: CASSSRPPQETQYF. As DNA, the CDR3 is TGTGCCAGCAGTTCCCGGCCCCCCCAAGAGACCCAGTACTTC.

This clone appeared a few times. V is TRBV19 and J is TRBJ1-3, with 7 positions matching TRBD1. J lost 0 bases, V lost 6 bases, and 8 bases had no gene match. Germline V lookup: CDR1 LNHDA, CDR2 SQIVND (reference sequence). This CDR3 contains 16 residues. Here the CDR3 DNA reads TGTGCCAGTAGCATCACAGGGGTAAACTCTGGAAACACCATATATTTT. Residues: CASSITGVNSGNTIYF.

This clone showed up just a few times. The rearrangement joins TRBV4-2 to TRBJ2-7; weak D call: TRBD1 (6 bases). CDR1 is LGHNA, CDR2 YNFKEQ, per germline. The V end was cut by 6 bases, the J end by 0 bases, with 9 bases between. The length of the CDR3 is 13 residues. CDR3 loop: CASRDSPSYEQYF. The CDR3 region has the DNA TGTGCCAGCAGGGACAGCCCCTCCTACGAGCAGTACTTC.

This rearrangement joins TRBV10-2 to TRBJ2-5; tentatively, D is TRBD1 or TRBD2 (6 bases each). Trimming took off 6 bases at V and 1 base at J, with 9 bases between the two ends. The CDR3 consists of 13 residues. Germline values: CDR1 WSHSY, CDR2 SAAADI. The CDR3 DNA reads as TGCGCCAGCAGCGGGGGCCTCCAAGAGACCCAGTACTTC. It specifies CASSGGLQETQYF.

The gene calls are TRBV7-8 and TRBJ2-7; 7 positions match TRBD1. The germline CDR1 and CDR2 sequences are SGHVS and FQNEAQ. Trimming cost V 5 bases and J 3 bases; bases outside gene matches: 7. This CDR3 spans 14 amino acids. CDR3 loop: CASSPRDSIYEQYF. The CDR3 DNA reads TGTGCCAGCAGCCCTCGGGACAGCATCTACGAGCAGTACTTC.

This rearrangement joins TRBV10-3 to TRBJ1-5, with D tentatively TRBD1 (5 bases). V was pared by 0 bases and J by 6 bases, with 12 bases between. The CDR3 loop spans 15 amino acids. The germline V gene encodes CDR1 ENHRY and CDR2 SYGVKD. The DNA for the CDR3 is TGTGCCATCAGTGAGTCTCAGGGAATGGGTCAGCCCCAGCATTTT. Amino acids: CAISESQGMGQPQHF.

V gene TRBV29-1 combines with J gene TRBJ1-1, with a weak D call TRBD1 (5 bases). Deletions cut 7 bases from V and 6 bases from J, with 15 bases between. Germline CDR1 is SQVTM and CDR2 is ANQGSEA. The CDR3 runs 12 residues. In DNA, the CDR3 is TGCAGCGCCGCAGGTGGGACGGCTGAAGCTTTCTTT. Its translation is CSAAGGTAEAFF.

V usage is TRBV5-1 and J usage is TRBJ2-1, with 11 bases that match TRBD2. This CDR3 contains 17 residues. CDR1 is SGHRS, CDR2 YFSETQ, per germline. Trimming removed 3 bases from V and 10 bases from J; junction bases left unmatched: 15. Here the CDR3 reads CASSSGAGTSGSEEQFF. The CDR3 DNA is TGCGCCAGCAGCTCGGGGGCCGGGACTAGCGGCTCCGAGGAGCAGTTCTTC. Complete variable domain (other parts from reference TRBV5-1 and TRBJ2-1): KAGVTQTPRYLIKTRGQQVTLSCSPISGHRSVSWYQQTPGQGLQFLFEYFSETQRNKGNFPGRFSGRQFSNSRSEMNVSTLELGDSALYLCASSSGAGTSGSEEQFFGPGTRLTVL.

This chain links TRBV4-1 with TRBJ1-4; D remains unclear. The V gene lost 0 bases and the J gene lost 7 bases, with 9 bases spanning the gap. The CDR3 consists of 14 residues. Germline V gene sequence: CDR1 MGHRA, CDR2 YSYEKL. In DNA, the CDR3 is TGCGCCAGCAGCCAAGATCATTACAGTGAAAAACTGTTTTTT. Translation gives CASSQDHYSEKLFF.

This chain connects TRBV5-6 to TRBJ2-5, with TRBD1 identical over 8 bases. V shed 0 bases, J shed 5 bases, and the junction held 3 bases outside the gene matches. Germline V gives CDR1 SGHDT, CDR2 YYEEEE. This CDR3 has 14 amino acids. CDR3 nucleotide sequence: TGTGCCAGCAGCTTGGGGACAGGGTGGGAGACCCAGTACTTC. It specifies CASSLGTGWETQYF.

DNA for the CDR3: TGCGCCAGCAGCTTAGGCAGGCCGGATTCACCCCTCCACTTT. Protein sequence: CASSLGRPDSPLHF. This chain connects TRBV5-1 to TRBJ1-6; D unresolved. CDR3 length: 14 residues. Germline V gene sequence: CDR1 SGHRS, CDR2 YFSETQ. Trimming cost V 2 bases and J 8 bases, with 11 bases left between them.

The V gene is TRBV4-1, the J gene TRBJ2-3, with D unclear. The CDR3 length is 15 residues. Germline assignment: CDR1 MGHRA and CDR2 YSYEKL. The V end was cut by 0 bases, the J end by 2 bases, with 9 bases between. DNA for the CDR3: TGCGCCAGCAGCCAAGATCGCTTCACCACAGATACGCAGTATTTT. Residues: CASSQDRFTTDTQYF.

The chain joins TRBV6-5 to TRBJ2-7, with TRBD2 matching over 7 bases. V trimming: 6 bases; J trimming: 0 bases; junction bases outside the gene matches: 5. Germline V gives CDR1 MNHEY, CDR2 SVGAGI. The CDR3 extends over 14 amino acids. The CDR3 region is CASRIGGSSYEQYF. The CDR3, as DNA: TGTGCCAGCAGGATCGGGGGGAGCTCCTACGAGCAGTACTTC.

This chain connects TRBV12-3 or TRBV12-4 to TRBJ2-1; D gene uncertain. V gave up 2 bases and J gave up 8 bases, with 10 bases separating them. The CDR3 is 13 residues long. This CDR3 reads CASSLIRPDEQFF. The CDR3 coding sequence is TGTGCCAGCAGTTTAATTCGGCCGGATGAGCAGTTCTTC.

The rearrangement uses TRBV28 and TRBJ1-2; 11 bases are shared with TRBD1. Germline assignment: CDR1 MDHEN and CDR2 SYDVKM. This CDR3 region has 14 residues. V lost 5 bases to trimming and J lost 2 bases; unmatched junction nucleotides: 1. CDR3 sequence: CASSRDRGNYGYTF. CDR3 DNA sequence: TGTGCCAGCAGTCGGGACAGGGGGAACTATGGCTACACCTTC.

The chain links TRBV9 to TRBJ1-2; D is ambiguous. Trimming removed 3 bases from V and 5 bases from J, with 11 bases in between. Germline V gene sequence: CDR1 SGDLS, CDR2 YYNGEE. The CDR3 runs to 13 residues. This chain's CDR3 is CASSAQSSYGYTF. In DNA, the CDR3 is TGTGCCAGCAGCGCACAGAGTTCATATGGCTACACCTTC.